This T cell receptor beta chain was sequenced during a study of blood T cell repertoires in COVID-19. This CDR3 contains 13 residues. Germline V gene sequence: CDR1 MNHEY, CDR2 SMNVEV (reference sequence). The ends were cut back, 5 bases at V and 7 bases at J, with 15 bases in the middle. As originally analysed: Amplification from reference gene primers served as the basis for estimated nucleated cell counts. TCRdb's copy holds only in-frame clones and misses some; the assay was immunoSEQ multiplex PCR. D and trimming come from the DNA, and the V and J calls and clone size come from that table. Of some 250,000 clones listed, 80% to 90% are singletons.

This clonotype originated in a man aged 55 to 70 with acute or convalescent COVID-19. Sequenced input: peripheral blood. The chain carries TRBV27 and TRBJ2-7; D is perhaps TRBD2 (6 bases). CDR3 protein: CASSGGLQWEQYF. The CDR3 DNA reads as TGTGCCAGCAGTGGGGGACTCCAGTGGGAGCAGTACTTC.